These T cell receptor beta chains were read from a single sample in a study of blood T cell repertoires in COVID-19. The assay was immunoSEQ multiplex PCR, and TCRdb's table has in-frame clones only and misses some. The sample includes fewer than 500,000 clones, roughly nine tenths of them seen just once. The sequenced material came from PBMCs or T cells enriched from blood (not recorded which). The receptors derive from a woman aged 18-29 years with acute COVID-19. The conserved cysteine and the conserved F or W are not part of the CDR3 here. A D gene is named only where the DNA matches it firmly.

J gene: TRBJ2-1; V gene: TRBV7-2; D gene: TRBD2; CDR3 protein: ASSPSGRADEQF
J gene: TRBJ1-5; V gene: TRBV5-5; D gene: -; CDR3 protein: ASSLAGEWQPQH
J gene: TRBJ2-5; V gene: TRBV11-3; D gene: -; CDR3 protein: ASSPNNQETQY
J gene: TRBJ2-5; V gene: TRBV19; D gene: TRBD2; CDR3 protein: ASSILGGGLETQY
J gene: TRBJ2-7; V gene: TRBV19; D gene: -; CDR3 protein: ASSIQPGESYEQY
J gene: TRBJ2-3; V gene: TRBV28; D gene: TRBD2; CDR3 protein: ASSLRLAGTEGTQY
J gene: TRBJ1-4; V gene: TRBV27; D gene: TRBD1; CDR3 protein: ASRRTGEREKLF
J gene: TRBJ1-1; V gene: TRBV11-2; D gene: -; CDR3 protein: ASSSNMNTEAF
J gene: TRBJ2-7; V gene: TRBV14; D gene: TRBD2; CDR3 protein: ASSKTSGYEQY
J gene: TRBJ1-1; V gene: TRBV10-3; D gene: -; CDR3 protein: AISGRTGDAEAF
J gene: TRBJ2-2; V gene: TRBV5-4; D gene: TRBD2; CDR3 protein: ASSPGGGLGTGELF
J gene: TRBJ1-4; V gene: TRBV5-1; D gene: -; CDR3 protein: ASSLSQSNEKLF
J gene: TRBJ1-2; V gene: TRBV27; D gene: -; CDR3 protein: ASSLRRGQNYGYT
J gene: TRBJ2-2; V gene: TRBV7-2; D gene: TRBD2; CDR3 protein: ASSLAASGRAVTGELF
J gene: TRBJ1-1; V gene: TRBV6-6; D gene: -; CDR3 protein: ASSYSWGRNTEAF
J gene: TRBJ1-6; V gene: TRBV5-1; D gene: -; CDR3 protein: ASSLGVTGSSYNSPLH
J gene: TRBJ1-3; V gene: TRBV19; D gene: TRBD1; CDR3 protein: ATRTGGGNTIY
J gene: TRBJ2-4; V gene: TRBV7-2; D gene: -; CDR3 protein: ASSTVFLAKNIQY
J gene: TRBJ1-2; V gene: TRBV9; D gene: TRBD1; CDR3 protein: ASSVQGAYGYT
J gene: TRBJ2-5; V gene: TRBV9; D gene: -; CDR3 protein: ASSVGSGGLLETQY
J gene: TRBJ2-7; V gene: TRBV3-1/TRBV3-2; D gene: TRBD2; CDR3 protein: ASSQVGLAGGMDEQY
J gene: TRBJ1-3; V gene: TRBV18; D gene: -; CDR3 protein: ASSPRTVSGNTIY
J gene: TRBJ2-1; V gene: TRBV9; D gene: TRBD2; CDR3 protein: ASSDRGGSGSRDEQF
J gene: TRBJ1-5; V gene: TRBV5-3; D gene: TRBD1; CDR3 protein: ARSLAVDRTPQNNQPQH
J gene: TRBJ2-1; V gene: TRBV5-4; D gene: TRBD2; CDR3 protein: ASSTGLAGEQF
J gene: TRBJ2-1; V gene: TRBV7-9; D gene: TRBD2; CDR3 protein: ASSFPSTSGRAYEQF
J gene: TRBJ2-3; V gene: TRBV2; D gene: TRBD2; CDR3 protein: ASQSGLAGADTQY
J gene: TRBJ1-2; V gene: TRBV27; D gene: -; CDR3 protein: ASSPMGGGGDYGYT
J gene: TRBJ1-1; V gene: TRBV13; D gene: TRBD1; CDR3 protein: ASSRGTGGITEAF
J gene: TRBJ2-5; V gene: TRBV19; D gene: TRBD2; CDR3 protein: ASSLLTAGGRETQY
J gene: TRBJ1-3; V gene: TRBV4-1; D gene: -; CDR3 protein: ASSRVSTGIFSGNTIY
J gene: TRBJ1-6; V gene: TRBV6-2/TRBV6-3; D gene: -; CDR3 protein: ASSARTGTNSPLH
J gene: TRBJ1-1; V gene: TRBV19; D gene: -; CDR3 protein: ASSIGFVERGPSNTEAF
J gene: TRBJ2-3; V gene: TRBV9; D gene: TRBD2; CDR3 protein: ASSQLAGATDTQY
J gene: TRBJ1-1; V gene: TRBV5-1; D gene: -; CDR3 protein: ASAGGEGTEAF
J gene: TRBJ2-7; V gene: TRBV3-1/TRBV3-2; D gene: TRBD1; CDR3 protein: ASSQAGTGVYEQY
J gene: TRBJ1-1; V gene: TRBV5-1; D gene: -; CDR3 protein: ASRTAVNTEAF
J gene: TRBJ1-6; V gene: TRBV5-1; D gene: -; CDR3 protein: ASSLDTRGDNSPLH
J gene: TRBJ1-1; V gene: TRBV11-2; D gene: TRBD1; CDR3 protein: ASSSLTGYMNTEAF
J gene: TRBJ1-1; V gene: TRBV7-9; D gene: TRBD1; CDR3 protein: ASEKTGLTEAF
J gene: TRBJ2-5; V gene: TRBV28; D gene: -; CDR3 protein: ASSLRRETQY
J gene: TRBJ2-2; V gene: TRBV28; D gene: TRBD1; CDR3 protein: ASSFRQGVNTGELF
J gene: TRBJ2-1; V gene: TRBV28; D gene: TRBD2; CDR3 protein: ASSASWGLAGSNEQF
J gene: TRBJ1-1; V gene: TRBV7-9; D gene: -; CDR3 protein: ASSLGFGVKTGTEAF
J gene: TRBJ2-1; V gene: TRBV9; D gene: TRBD2; CDR3 protein: ASSGTSGGNEQF
J gene: TRBJ2-1; V gene: TRBV4-3; D gene: TRBD2; CDR3 protein: ASSQAPSGAYNEQF
J gene: TRBJ1-1; V gene: TRBV19; D gene: TRBD1; CDR3 protein: ASSIQGAAEAF
J gene: TRBJ2-7; V gene: TRBV10-3; D gene: TRBD1; CDR3 protein: AIQGESYEQY
J gene: TRBJ2-3; V gene: TRBV5-5; D gene: -; CDR3 protein: ASSPERTTVTDTQY
J gene: TRBJ1-5; V gene: TRBV7-9; D gene: -; CDR3 protein: ASSLGQGGSNQPQH
J gene: TRBJ1-1; V gene: TRBV6-5; D gene: -; CDR3 protein: ASSPTLNTEAF
J gene: TRBJ2-7; V gene: TRBV11-3; D gene: TRBD1; CDR3 protein: ASSLDPPTGGNHYEQY
J gene: TRBJ1-5; V gene: TRBV7-2; D gene: -; CDR3 protein: ASSLVGGQPQH
J gene: TRBJ2-7; V gene: TRBV28; D gene: TRBD1; CDR3 protein: ASSGPQGEAYEQY
J gene: TRBJ1-3; V gene: TRBV4-3; D gene: TRBD1; CDR3 protein: ASSQASPGQGNPGNTIY